This T cell receptor (beta chain) was retrieved from a study of graft-versus-host responses after intestinal transplantation. Points from the study as a whole: In recipient marrow, GvH clones were found, and some appeared first in ileum or blood.

With respect to this clone: What it binds is unknown.

The ends were cut back, 2 bases at V and 3 bases at J, with 12 bases in the middle. Germline CDR1 reads MNHEY; CDR2 reads SVGAGI. This CDR3 is 15 amino acids long. The table came from immunoSEQ multiplex PCR; TCRdb's copy has only in-frame clones and leaves some out. The sample consists of 75,000 to 100,000 clones, about 82% of them appearing once. The chain has TRBV6-5 and TRBJ2-3; D might be TRBD2 (7 bases). The sequence was obtained from a human patient who received an intestinal transplant, so some T cells may come from the graft donor. This specimen consisted of PBMCs, obtained 255 days after intestinal transplant. Here the CDR3 DNA reads TGTGCCAGCAGTTACACCGGGGGGCAGACAGATACGCAGTATTTT. Protein product: CASSYTGGQTDTQYF.